The 22 T cell receptor beta chains below come from one sample, sequenced in a study of PD-L1 blockade in urothelial cancer. Clones were sequenced by immunoSEQ multiplex PCR, and TCRdb holds only the in-frame ones, with some missing. Of fewer than 40,000 clones in the sample, about 89% are singletons; the top ten hold more than 3%. The sequencing here drew on PBMCs, taken around atezolizumab (anti-PD-L1) treatment. Receptor source: a man over 45 with urothelial cancer.

This chain joins TRBV27 and TRBJ2-5; 10 nucleotides line up with TRBD1. This CDR3 spans 14 amino acids. V lost 8 bases to trimming and J lost 5 bases; unmatched junction nucleotides: 8. Germline CDR1 and CDR2: MNHEY and SMNVEV (reference sequence). CDR3 loop: CASSGQGVMETQYF. CDR3 in DNA: TGTGCCAGCTCCGGACAGGGGGTGATGGAGACCCAGTACTTC.

The rearrangement uses TRBV5-6 and TRBJ2-1; D gene unclear. The CDR3 totals 13 residues. Germline values: CDR1 SGHDT, CDR2 YYEEEE. V dropped 5 bases and J dropped 8 bases, with 14 bases sitting between them. The CDR3: CASSTPLGDEQFF. CDR3 in DNA: TGTGCCAGCAGTACGCCCTTGGGCGATGAGCAGTTCTTC. The variable domain in full, with the rest retrieved from reference TRBV5-6 and TRBJ2-1, is DAGVTQSPTHLIKTRGQQVTLRCSPKSGHDTVSWYQQALGQGPQFIFQYYEEEERQRGNFPDRFSGHQFPNYSSELNVNALLLGDSALYLCASSTPLGDEQFFGPGTRLTVL.

The CDR3 loop reads CASSMGLGWQFF. The CDR3 region has the DNA TGTGCCAGTAGTATGGGACTAGGTTGGCAGTTCTTC. This chain joins TRBV19 and TRBJ2-1; 8 bases fit TRBD2. V shed 3 bases, J shed 12 bases, and the junction held 4 bases outside the gene matches. The CDR3 is made up of 12 amino acids. In germline, CDR1 is LNHDA, CDR2 SQIVND (reference sequence).

The CDR3 sequence: CASSLYRVMNTEAFF. CDR3 in DNA: TGTGCCAGCAGCTTATACAGGGTTATGAACACTGAAGCTTTCTTT. The J gene is TRBJ1-1, the V gene TRBV7-8, with D maybe TRBD1 (6 bases). The germline V gene encodes CDR1 SGHVS and CDR2 FQNEAQ. This CDR3 region has 15 residues. The V end was cut by 2 bases, the J end by 0 bases, with 10 bases between.

The chain couples TRBV6-6 to TRBJ2-3; weak D call: TRBD2 (6 bases). V lost 5 bases and J lost 2, with 14 bases in between. Germline V lookup: CDR1 MNHNY, CDR2 SVGAGI (reference sequence). This CDR3 comprises 15 residues. For the CDR3, the DNA is TGTGCCAGCAGTCGGTGGAGGGCCACCACAGATACGCAGTATTTT. Protein sequence: CASSRWRATTDTQYF.

The gene calls are TRBV29-1 and TRBJ2-4; the match to TRBD1 covers 8 bases. CDR1 is SQVTM and CDR2 is ANQGSEA in the germline V gene. The CDR3 has 13 amino acids. J was trimmed by 2 bases and V by 7 bases; bases with no gene match: 4. The CDR3 spells CSGRDRSKNIQYF. CDR3 sequence (DNA): TGCAGCGGCCGGGACAGGTCCAAAAACATTCAGTACTTC.

This rearrangement joins TRBV10-3 to TRBJ2-1, with 11 bases matching TRBD2. This CDR3 region has 14 residues. In germline, CDR1 is ENHRY, CDR2 SYGVKD. The trim removed 8 bases at V and 5 bases at J, leaving 5 bases unmatched. CDR3 sequence: CAIGGTSGDNEQFF. CDR3 coding DNA: TGTGCCATCGGGGGGACTAGCGGTGACAATGAGCAGTTCTTC.

V usage is TRBV5-1 and J usage is TRBJ2-1, with D possibly being TRBD1 (6 bases). The length of the CDR3 is 14 residues. The germline V gene has CDR1 SGHRS and CDR2 YFSETQ. V was cut by 0 bases and J by 4 bases, with 8 bases left in between. The CDR3 DNA is TGCGCCAGCAGCTTGGCAGGGGCTTACAATGAGCAGTTCTTC. Its protein product is CASSLAGAYNEQFF.

This clone is a singleton in its sample. The chain employs TRBV5-5 and TRBJ2-7; possibly TRBD2 for D (6 bases). The CDR3 is 15 residues long. Germline loops: CDR1 SGHKS, CDR2 YYEKEE (reference sequence). V dropped 0 bases and J dropped 1 base, with 11 bases sitting between them. Written as DNA, the CDR3 is TGTGCCAGCAGCTTGGAGGGACTGACGTCCTACGAGCAGTACTTC. The encoded protein is CASSLEGLTSYEQYF. The full variable domain, its missing parts supplied by reference TRBV5-5 and TRBJ2-7, is DAGVTQSPTHLIKTRGQQVTLRCSPISGHKSVSWYQQVLGQGPQFIFQYYEKEERGRGNFPDRFSARQFPNYSSELNVNALLLGDSALYLCASSLEGLTSYEQYFGPGTRLTVT.

The chain links TRBV2 to TRBJ2-1; D possibly corresponds to TRBD2 (5 bases). Germline CDR1 reads SNHLY; CDR2 reads FYNNEI. The V end lost 7 bases, the J end lost 7 bases, and 17 bases lay between the germline ends. The CDR3 is 14 amino acids. The CDR3 bases are TGTGCCAGCACCTCGACGGAAACGGGAAATGAGCAGTTCTTC. It codes for CASTSTETGNEQFF.

The rearrangement joins TRBV7-9 to TRBJ2-1; possibly TRBD2 for D (5 bases). With 5 bases removed from V and 4 bases from J, the gap between germline ends came to 15 bases. The CDR3 consists of 15 residues. The germline CDR1 and CDR2 sequences are SEHNR and FQNEAQ (reference sequence). The CDR3 DNA is TGTGCCAGCAGCCACACTAGAATTGGGTACAATGAGCAGTTCTTC. Translation gives CASSHTRIGYNEQFF.

J is TRBJ1-6 and V is TRBV7-9, with 11 bases fitting TRBD1. The ends lost 5 bases at V and 10 bases at J; junction bases unmatched: 4. Germline-derived CDR1 and CDR2 are SEHNR and FQNEAQ (reference sequence). CDR3 size: 14 residues. DNA of the CDR3: TGTGCCAGCAGCGGGACAGGGGGGTGGTCACCCCTCCACTTT. Its translation is CASSGTGGWSPLHF.

The chain has TRBV28 and TRBJ2-3, with D perhaps TRBD1 (6 bases). V dropped 3 bases and J dropped 5 bases, with 15 bases sitting between them. Germline loops: CDR1 MDHEN, CDR2 SYDVKM. This CDR3 comprises 15 residues. The CDR3 sequence: CASSFFRGFGDTQYF. DNA of the CDR3: TGTGCCAGCAGTTTTTTCAGGGGATTTGGAGATACGCAGTATTTT.

The V and J genes are TRBV30 and TRBJ1-2; D call uncertain. The CDR3 is made up of 13 amino acids. The V gene lost 0 bases and the J gene lost 5 bases, with 10 bases spanning the gap. Per germline, CDR1 GTSNPN and CDR2 SVGIG (reference sequence). Written as DNA, the CDR3 is TGTGCCTGGAGTGTACGGGGAAGTTATGGCTACACCTTC. Its translation is CAWSVRGSYGYTF.

The chain couples TRBV5-6 to TRBJ2-2; 7 positions agree with TRBD2. The CDR3 extends over 16 amino acids. Germline V gene lookup returns CDR1 SGHDT and CDR2 YYEEEE. With V trimmed by 1 base and J by 5 bases, 8 bases remained unmatched. The CDR3 DNA is TGTGCCAGCAGCTTGTTCGAGCGGGAATGGACCGGGGAGCTGTTTTTT. Protein product: CASSLFEREWTGELFF.

This clone was counted once. This chain joins TRBV7-6 and TRBJ2-5; weak D call: TRBD2 (6 bases). Germline CDR1 reads SGHVS; CDR2 reads FNYEAQ. CDR3 size: 15 residues. V was clipped by 5 bases and J by 1 base, with 14 bases between them. CDR3 DNA sequence: TGTGCCAGCAGCCCCGGGAGCGCGGTCCAAGAGACCCAGTACTTC. Amino acid sequence: CASSPGSAVQETQYF. Full variable domain (rest looked up from reference TRBV7-6 and TRBJ2-5): GAGVSQSPRYKVTKRGQDVALRCDPISGHVSLYWYRQALGQGPEFLTYFNYEAQQDKSGLPNDRFSAERPEGSISTLTIQRTEQRDSAMYRCASSPGSAVQETQYFGPGTRLLVL.

The gene calls are TRBV5-4 and TRBJ2-1; 8 bases agree with TRBD1. Germline V gene lookup returns CDR1 SGHNT and CDR2 YYREEE (reference sequence). Unmatched junction bases numbered 6, after V lost 3 bases and J lost 7 bases. This CDR3 has 14 amino acids. CDR3: CASSSTGDWNEQFF. The CDR3 region has the DNA TGTGCCAGCAGCTCGACAGGGGATTGGAATGAGCAGTTCTTC. Supplemented by reference TRBV5-4 and TRBJ2-1, the full variable domain reads ETGVTQSPTHLIKTRGQQVTLRCSSQSGHNTVSWYQQALGQGPQFIFQYYREEENGRGNFPPRFSGLQFPNYSSELNVNALELDDSALYLCASSSTGDWNEQFFGPGTRLTVL.

CDR3 nucleotides: TGTGCCAGCAGCCTGGTTCGGGACATGAACACTGAAGCTTTCTTT. Translated: CASSLVRDMNTEAFF. This rearrangement joins TRBV5-8 to TRBJ1-1, with TRBD1 as a possible D gene (6 bases). Germline assignment: CDR1 SGHTS and CDR2 YDEGEE. The length of the CDR3 is 15 residues. Trimming pared 4 bases from V and 0 bases from J, leaving 13 bases between. Full variable domain (missing parts from reference TRBV5-8 and TRBJ1-1): EAGVTQSPTHLIKTRGQQATLRCSPISGHTSVYWYQQALGLGLQFLLWYDEGEERNRGNFPPRFSGRQFPNYSSELNVNALELEDSALYLCASSLVRDMNTEAFFGQGTRLTVV.

The rearrangement uses TRBV6-6 and TRBJ2-3, with a possible D match to TRBD2 (6 bases). Per germline, CDR1 MNHNY and CDR2 SVGAGI (reference sequence). The CDR3 runs 14 residues. The V end was cut by 4 bases, the J end by 4 bases, with 12 bases between. The CDR3 DNA reads as TGTGCCAGCAGTTTTTTCAGGGAGGCAGATACGCAGTATTTT. This sequence encodes CASSFFREADTQYF.

V and J are TRBV7-9 and TRBJ2-1; TRBD2 is a possible D gene (6 bases). From germline, CDR1 is SEHNR and CDR2 FQNEAQ (reference sequence). The V end lost 4 bases, the J end lost 0 bases, and 16 bases lay between the germline ends. There are 17 residues in the CDR3. CDR3 coding DNA: TGTGCCAGCAGCTCACGGCGGCTGGAGGGCTCCTACAATGAGCAGTTCTTC. Its protein is CASSSRRLEGSYNEQFF.

This chain links TRBV11-3 with TRBJ1-3, with 10 nucleotides matching TRBD1. V shed 3 bases, J shed 3 bases, and the junction held 8 bases outside the gene matches. CDR1 is SGHNT, CDR2 YENEEA, per germline. The CDR3 spans 17 residues. DNA for the CDR3: TGTGCCAGCAGCTTCCGGGACAGGGGAGGTGATGGAAACACCATATATTTT. Protein product: CASSFRDRGGDGNTIYF.

This clone was picked up one time. The rearrangement joins TRBV9 to TRBJ2-3, with 13 bases matching TRBD2. Germline loops: CDR1 SGDLS, CDR2 YYNGEE. The CDR3 contains 16 residues. V shed 0 bases and J 7 bases; nucleotides not matched to a gene: 5. CDR3 in amino acids: CASSVDPTSGGNTQYF. In DNA, the CDR3 is TGTGCCAGCAGCGTAGACCCGACTAGCGGGGGGAATACGCAGTATTTT.